This TCR beta chain was captured by sequencing in a study of cytomegalovirus exposure and HLA in healthy donors listed by TCRdb under 2017. At the level of the whole study: An earlier analysis of approximately 640 of the donors reported 250 to 300 Gb of sequence data and 117 million unique TCR beta sequences from approximately 180 million T cells. An early release that covered about 600 HLA-typed donors contained about 300 gigabases of sequencing data and tens of millions of unique TCR sequences. Of the roughly 400 genotyped donors, roughly 80% fell in the genetic ancestry cluster associated with self-reported Caucasian donors. The study aimed to test whether signatures of past pathogen exposure could be identified by cataloging public T cell receptors. Using immunosequencing, the study profiled T cell repertoires from 550 to 750 subjects and related those repertoires to cytomegalovirus serostatus. Besides the first cohort of 666 subjects, a separate validation cohort made up of over a hundred different subjects was used. To predict cytomegalovirus infection status, the study brought together high-throughput TCR immunosequencing, statistical association of individual TCRs with disease status, and machine learning. In a later analysis, previously published TCR beta repertoires from about 670 donors were re-analyzed and high-resolution HLA genotyping was added so that TCR occurrence patterns could be studied. In the later analysis, no new phenotypic data were used to find candidate immune exposures; instead, reliance was placed on TCR beta sequences and their occurrence across donors. To decide whether each TCR beta V gene segment behaved as functional or pseudogenic, an earlier analysis of some 600 of the donors relied on high-throughput TCR beta sequencing. Donor age, sex, ethnicity and CMV serostatus were compiled together with the repertoire data. In a later genetic analysis, genome-wide SNP genotypes for 398 of the 666 donors were used, and that subset was treated as a discovery cohort. Every repertoire in the discovery cohort had been generated on one and the same sequencing platform. Both class I and class II loci were covered by HLA typing, at four-digit resolution. Typing coverage differed by locus: A, B, C, DRB1 and DQB1 were typed in about 629-640 donors, DQA1 in roughly 510, DPA1 in over 600, and DPB1 in 472. Roughly 5 DR-DQ haplotypes were handled as single units for association and clustering, since linkage in the cohort was strong. Among about 370 genotyped donors of the cohort, an average of roughly 230,000 unique TCR beta nucleotide sequences was sequenced per donor, of which about 18% were non-productive.

Library creation used the immunoSEQ multiplex PCR assay. For the multiplex PCR, a mixture combining 60 forward primers for TCR Vbeta segments and 13 reverse primers for TCR Jbeta segments was used. A multiplex PCR assay on genomic DNA amplified the CDR3 region of rearranged TCR beta genes. On the Illumina HiSeq System, the amplified TCR beta libraries were sequenced as 87-base-pair reads. Per the original workflow: In a later analysis, roughly 80 million unique TCR beta chains were counted across the roughly 670 repertoires, and around 10 million of these chains were shared by at least two donors. Raw reads were error-corrected and collapsed into unique sequences with a nearest-neighbor algorithm that merged closely related sequences to remove PCR and sequencing errors. CDR3 sequences were aligned to IMGT reference sequences to assign V, D and J gene segments. For a sequence to be retained, at least a six-nucleotide match to both a V gene segment and a J gene segment was required. Rearrangements were called productive when the CDR3 lacked stop codons and stayed in frame with V and J; all others were non-productive. CDR3 was defined according to IMGT convention as the region running from the second conserved V-encoded cysteine to the conserved J-encoded phenylalanine. Sequences without an unambiguous match to a single V gene segment were excluded from the earlier analysis of 587 of the donors. An earlier analysis of under 750 of the donors called V segments functional above 56.7% productive rearrangements and segregating when the between-donor standard deviation exceeded 5%. To diagnose cytomegalovirus status from the catalog of TCR beta chain sequences, a statistical classification framework was built. In a later analysis, TCR nucleotide sequences were compared against IMGT/GENE-DB human TR gene sequences so that V and J genes could be assigned. A later analysis assigned CDR3 sequences and most-parsimonious VDJ recombination scenarios with the TCRdist pipeline. In a later analysis, every TCR beta chain was defined by the combination of its CDR3 amino acid sequence and its V-gene family, and reads without a unique V-gene family were dropped. To address suspected cross-contamination and a sequencing artifact, a later analysis removed over 500 highly shared, low-generation-probability nucleotide sequences. A later analysis calculated a clonal expansion index for each public chain from normalized within-repertoire ranks of inferred template counts. In a later analysis, generation probabilities were computed with a VDJ recombination model fitted to out-of-frame rearrangements, and the resulting probabilities were checked against IGoR. In a later analysis, hypergeometric tests were used to score TCR-TCR, TCR-HLA and TCR-CMV co-occurrence, with a repertoire-size bias correction applied to TCR pairs. To estimate false discovery rates, a later analysis permuted the HLA or CMV assignments 20 times. In a later analysis, co-occurring TCRs were grouped using DBSCAN, with TCRdist sequence similarity added in when clustering inside HLA-allele-positive subsets. Repertoires with fewer than 30,000 or more than 120,000 public chains, plus five repertoires with anomalous nucleotide sharing, were excluded from co-occurrence clustering. The table was pulled from immuneACCESS by TCRdb, which kept in-frame rearrangements only. Such tables lose some clones; where checked, under half of the loss comes from unresolved V genes, and the rest has no known cause. V and J calls plus clone size are reproduced from that table; the DNA served to infer D and trimming. A total of over 150,000 clones appear in this sample, almost 85% of them only once. Of the sample, about 0.4% is held by the ten largest clones.

V ends up 0 bases short and J 11 bases short, with an unmatched junction base count of 6. Via the germline V gene, CDR1 is ENHRY and CDR2 SYGVKD. The CDR3 runs 13 residues from the cysteine to the phenylalanine. Only the CDR3 DNA stays, 39 bases, in frame from base 1. About this clone: Its antigen target is currently unknown. Qualities for individual bases were not recorded, and no much larger clone is one base off.

The cohort comprised several hundred healthy bone marrow donors. Cohort members were all nominally healthy when sampled, although unrecorded immune exposures were likely present. The donor was CMV seronegative and belonged to the group of around 350 seronegative cohort members. Every donor gave a peripheral blood sample, and the peripheral blood mononuclear cells from that sample were used for TCR beta sequencing. Genomic DNA was extracted from the blood cell samples with the Qiagen DNeasy Blood Extraction Kit. Study-wide findings and limitations: The 87-base-pair reads could not distinguish some IMGT-functional V segments, including TRBV6-2 and TRBV6-3, so those segments were excluded. Across donors, most TCR sequences were observed very rarely, whereas some public TCRs were present in many individuals. A later analysis reported that several top co-occurrence clusters appeared linked to parvovirus B19, influenza, CMV and Epstein-Barr virus. Linkage disequilibrium might explain the correlated functional status among segregating V segments, but an unknown experimental factor could not be excluded. For the cohort, immune exposure information was limited to CMV serostatus. Because counts were too low, approximately 18 rarely observed V segments, including chromosome 9 orphons, were excluded from the earlier analysis of fewer than 650 of the donors. At a false discovery rate of 0.05, a later analysis linked about 16,000 TCR beta sequences to specific HLA alleles. HLA typing was unavailable for some donors at each locus, so association tests used only the typed subset. In a later analysis, most CMV-associated TCR beta chains were found to appear HLA-restricted, with HLA associations seemingly driven largely by CMV exposure. In an earlier analysis of 587 of the donors, most TCR beta V segments were observed in productive rearrangements about 87% or about 30% of the time, broadly matching IMGT annotations. Sequencing depth was assumed to be roughly uniform across donors in the presence/absence analyses, though that assumption may not hold. A few of the identified cytomegalovirus-associated TCR beta chains were confirmed in vitro to be specific for cytomegalovirus antigens. It was suggested by the authors that the approach could potentially be generalized to other disease states and immunological phenotypes. When HLA alleles, especially DR and DQ, strongly co-occurred, TCR associations were difficult to assign to individual alleles. In the study, some 160 TCR beta chains were listed as associated with cytomegalovirus. Cytomegalovirus status was reported to be diagnosed by the classifier with high specificity and sensitivity in both the original and validation cohorts. V-gene and J-gene trimming of TCR beta chains was associated with a missense DCLRE1C variant in a later genetic analysis, and the association was replicated in an independent cohort. Compared with the approximately 710-donor mean, donors in an Asian-associated ancestry cluster had fewer N-insertions in productive TCRs, according to a later genetic analysis. The cohort was sequenced for TCR beta chains only, and without alpha or paired-chain data the features that could be detected were limited. In a later analysis, HLA-associated TCR beta chains were found to be more clonally expanded and to have lower generation probabilities than equally common non-associated chains. The sequencing pipeline was judged likely to have produced a cluster of highly shared sequence variants as a technical artifact. A further reported finding was that TCR beta sequences accurately predicted the HLA-A and HLA-B alleles for most subjects in the first cohort. In a later analysis, the rate of TCR association differed among HLA loci, with DRB1 alleles having the most associated TCRs and HLA-C alleles having the fewest.

The source is a boy under 10 years old in good health and CMV-seronegative. Sequencing input: PBMCs. The chain is encoded by TRBV10-3 joined to TRBJ2-5; TRBD2 lines up with 7 middle nucleotides. The CDR3 in this case is CAISESAGEGQYF. The base sequence is TGTGCCATCAGTGAGTCGGCCGGGGAGGGGCAGTACTTC.